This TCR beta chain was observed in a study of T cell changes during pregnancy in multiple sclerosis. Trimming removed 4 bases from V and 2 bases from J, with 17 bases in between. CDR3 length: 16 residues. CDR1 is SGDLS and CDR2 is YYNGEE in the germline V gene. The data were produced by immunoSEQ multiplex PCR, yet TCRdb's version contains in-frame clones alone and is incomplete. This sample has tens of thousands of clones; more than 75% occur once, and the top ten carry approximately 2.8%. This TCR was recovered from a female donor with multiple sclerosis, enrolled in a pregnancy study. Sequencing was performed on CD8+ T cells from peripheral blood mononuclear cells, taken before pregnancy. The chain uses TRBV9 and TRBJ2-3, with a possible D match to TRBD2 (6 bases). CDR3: CASSQSGGGTTDTQYF. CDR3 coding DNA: TGTGCCAGCAGCCAGAGTGGTGGAGGGACCACAGATACGCAGTATTTT.